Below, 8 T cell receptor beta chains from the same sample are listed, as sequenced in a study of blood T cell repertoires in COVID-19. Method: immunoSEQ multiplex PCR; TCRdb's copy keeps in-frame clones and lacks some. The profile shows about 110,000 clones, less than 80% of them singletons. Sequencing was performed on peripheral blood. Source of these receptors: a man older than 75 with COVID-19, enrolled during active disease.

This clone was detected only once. The CDR3 spells CASSHEGAGGTEAFF. Here the CDR3 DNA reads TGTGCCAGCAGCCACGAGGGTGCAGGGGGGACTGAAGCTTTCTTT. V gene TRBV11-2 combines with J gene TRBJ1-1, with 7 bases lining up with TRBD1. Germline V gene sequence: CDR1 SGHAT, CDR2 FQNNGV. This CDR3 is 15 amino acids long. V was pared by 5 bases and J by 5 bases, with 11 bases of the junction left unmatched. The complete variable domain, with remaining parts taken from reference TRBV11-2 and TRBJ1-1, reads EAGVAQSPRYKIIEKRQSVAFWCNPISGHATLYWYQQILGQGPKLLIQFQNNGVVDDSQLPKDRFSAERLKGVDSTLKIQPAKLEDSAVYLCASSHEGAGGTEAFFGQGTRLTVV.

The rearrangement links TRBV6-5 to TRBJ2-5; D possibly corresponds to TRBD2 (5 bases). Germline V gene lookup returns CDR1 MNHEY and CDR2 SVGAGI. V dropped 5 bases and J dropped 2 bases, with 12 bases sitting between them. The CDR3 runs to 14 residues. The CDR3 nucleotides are TGTGCCAGCAGTCCCTGGGAGAGGCAAGAGACCCAGTACTTC. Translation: CASSPWERQETQYF.

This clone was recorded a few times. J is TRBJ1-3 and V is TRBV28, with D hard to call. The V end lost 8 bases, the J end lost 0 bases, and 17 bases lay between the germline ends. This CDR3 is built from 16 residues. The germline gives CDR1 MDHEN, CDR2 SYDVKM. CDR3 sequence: CASAASLSDSGNTIYF. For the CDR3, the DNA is TGTGCCAGCGCCGCCTCACTTTCCGACTCTGGAAACACCATATATTTT.

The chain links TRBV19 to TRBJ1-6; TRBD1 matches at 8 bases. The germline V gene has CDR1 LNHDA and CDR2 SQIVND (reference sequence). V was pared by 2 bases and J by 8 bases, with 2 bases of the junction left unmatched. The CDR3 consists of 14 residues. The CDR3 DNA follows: TGTGCCAGTAGTATAACGGACAGGGATTCACCCCTCCACTTT. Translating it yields CASSITDRDSPLHF. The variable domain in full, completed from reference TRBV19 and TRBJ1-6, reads DGGITQSPKYLFRKEGQNVTLSCEQNLNHDAMYWYRQDPGQGLRLIYYSQIVNDFQKGDIAEGYSVSREKKESFPLTVTSAQKNPTAFYLCASSITDRDSPLHFGNGTRLTVT.

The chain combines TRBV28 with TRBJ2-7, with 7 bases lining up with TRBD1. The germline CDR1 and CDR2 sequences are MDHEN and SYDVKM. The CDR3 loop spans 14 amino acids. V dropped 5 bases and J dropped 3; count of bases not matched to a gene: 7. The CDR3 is CASSPLRGFYEQYF. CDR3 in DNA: TGTGCCAGCAGTCCCCTCAGGGGGTTCTACGAGCAGTACTTC.

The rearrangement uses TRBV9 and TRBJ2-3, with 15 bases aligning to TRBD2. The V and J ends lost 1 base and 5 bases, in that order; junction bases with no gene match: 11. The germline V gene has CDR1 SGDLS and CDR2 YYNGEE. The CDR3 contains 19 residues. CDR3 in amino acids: CASSVPGTSGRPGLDTQYF. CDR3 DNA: TGTGCCAGCAGCGTACCTGGGACTAGCGGGAGGCCCGGTTTAGATACGCAGTATTTT.

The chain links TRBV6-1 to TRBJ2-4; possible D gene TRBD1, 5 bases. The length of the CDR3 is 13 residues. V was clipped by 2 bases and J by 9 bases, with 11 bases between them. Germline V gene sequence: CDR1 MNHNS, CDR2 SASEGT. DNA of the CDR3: TGTGCCAGCAGTGAAAACAGGAAGGGCATTCAGTACTTC. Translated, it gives CASSENRKGIQYF.

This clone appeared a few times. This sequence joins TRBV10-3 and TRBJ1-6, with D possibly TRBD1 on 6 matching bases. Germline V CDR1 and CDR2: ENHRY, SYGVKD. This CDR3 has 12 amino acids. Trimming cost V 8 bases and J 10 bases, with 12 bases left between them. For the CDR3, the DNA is TGTGCCATCTCTATAGGGGGATCACCCCTCCACTTT. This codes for CAISIGGSPLHF.